This TCR beta chain was captured in a study of cytomegalovirus exposure and HLA in healthy donors. Trimming left V 2 bases short and J 3 bases short, with 11 bases between. CDR1 SNHLY and CDR2 FYNNEI come from the germline V gene. The CDR3 length is 14 residues. Primers included in the PCR were 60 Vbeta and 13 Jbeta primers. Profiling relied on immunoSEQ multiplex PCR, and the TCRdb table lists in-frame clones only, not all of them. The table records more than 60,000 clones, 70% to 85% of them present only once. The sequence was obtained from a woman aged 25 to 45 in good health and CMV-seronegative. Sequenced: PBMCs. J is TRBJ2-7 and V is TRBV2; D is ambiguous. The CDR3 here is CASSETSTGYEQYF. Written as DNA, the CDR3 is TGTGCCAGCAGTGAAACATCTACGGGCTACGAGCAGTACTTC.